The text below deals with one T cell receptor beta chain. This table comes from immunoSEQ multiplex PCR, and its TCRdb copy is limited to in-frame clones, with some not included. This sample has roughly 2.6 million clones, with 90% to 95% found just once. CDR3 length equals 16 residues. These data belong to a study of shared clonotypes between healthy human individuals. The chain employs TRBV21-1 and TRBJ2-7; TRBD2 is the table's D call and was not checked against the DNA. TRBV21-1 is termed a pseudogene. This receptor was identified in a man aged 18 to 30 in good health. The source material was naive CD4+ T cells sorted from blood. Subset specified: CD45RA+ positively selected. In DNA, the CDR3 is TGTGCCAGCAGCACCGGACTAGCGGGCCCGCCCTACGAGCAGTACTTC. It translates to CASSTGLAGPPYEQYF.